A single T cell receptor beta chain is shown here with its context. Its target is not known. V shed 6 bases, J shed 1 base, and the junction held 5 bases outside the gene matches. The CDR3 contains 14 residues. Germline V CDR1 and CDR2: MNHNY, SVGAGI (reference sequence). These data originate in a study of blood T cells in healthy people across ages. Findings and caveats of the study: A roughly linear fall in TCR beta diversity per million T cells was seen with increasing age.

Primed by a sample-barcoded 5' primer and a J-beta primer mix, a second PCR proceeded for about 6 to 11 cycles. TCRdb re-analysed the 5' RACE reads in MiXCR, keeping a single row per CDR3 protein. The sample yields about 1.5 million distinct CDR3 sequences, 42% seen once. Sequenced input: blood. The rearrangement uses TRBV6-6 and TRBJ2-7; TRBD2 agrees at 8 bases. This sequence originates from a woman between 18 and 29 years old in good health. The CDR3 DNA reads as TGTGCCAGCAGACCACGGGGGGGTTCCTACGAGCAGTACTTC. Protein sequence: CASRPRGGSYEQYF.